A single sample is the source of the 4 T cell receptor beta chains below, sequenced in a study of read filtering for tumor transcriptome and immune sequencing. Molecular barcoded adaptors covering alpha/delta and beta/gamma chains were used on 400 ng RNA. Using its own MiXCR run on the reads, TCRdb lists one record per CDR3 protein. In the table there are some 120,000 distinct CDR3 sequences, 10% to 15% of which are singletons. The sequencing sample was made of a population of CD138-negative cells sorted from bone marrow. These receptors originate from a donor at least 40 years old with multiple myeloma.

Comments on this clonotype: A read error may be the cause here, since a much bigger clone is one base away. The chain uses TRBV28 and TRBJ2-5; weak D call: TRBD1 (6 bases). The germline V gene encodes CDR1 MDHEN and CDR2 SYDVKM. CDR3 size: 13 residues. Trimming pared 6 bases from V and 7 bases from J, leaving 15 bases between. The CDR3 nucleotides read TGTGCCAGCAGAGGGGACATCCGGGGGACCCAGTACTTC. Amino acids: CASRGDIRGTQYF.

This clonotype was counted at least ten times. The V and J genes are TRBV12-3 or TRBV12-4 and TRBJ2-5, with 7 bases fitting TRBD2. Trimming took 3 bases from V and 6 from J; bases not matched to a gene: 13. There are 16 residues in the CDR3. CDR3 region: CASSLGTGGSLQTQYF. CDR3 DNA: TGTGCCAGCAGTTTGGGTACCGGCGGGAGCCTCCAGACCCAGTACTTC.

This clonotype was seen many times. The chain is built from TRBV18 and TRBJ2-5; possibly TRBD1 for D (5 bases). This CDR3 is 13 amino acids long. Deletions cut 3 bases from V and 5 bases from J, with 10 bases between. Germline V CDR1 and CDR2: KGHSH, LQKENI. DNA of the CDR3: TGTGCCAGCTCACCCGACAGTGTGGAGACCCAGTACTTC. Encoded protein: CASSPDSVETQYF.

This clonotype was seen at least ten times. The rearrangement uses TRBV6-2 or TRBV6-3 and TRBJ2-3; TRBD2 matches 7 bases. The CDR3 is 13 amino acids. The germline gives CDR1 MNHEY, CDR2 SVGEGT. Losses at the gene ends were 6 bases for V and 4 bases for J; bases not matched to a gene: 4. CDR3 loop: CASSFLAADTQYF. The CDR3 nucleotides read TGTGCCAGCAGCTTTCTAGCGGCAGATACGCAGTATTTT.